The 8 T cell receptor beta chains reported below all come from one sample, sequenced in a study of shared clonotypes between healthy human individuals. The method was immunoSEQ multiplex PCR; TCRdb's version includes in-frame clones alone and lacks a portion of them. This repertoire shows 2 million to 2.5 million clones, roughly 94% found once; its top ten account for approximately 0.13%. Sequencing input: naive CD4+ T cells sorted from blood. Subset indicated: CD45RA+ positively selected. The receptors originated from a man aged 18-30 years in good health.

The chain combines TRBV25-1 with TRBJ2-3; D is uncertain. Germline V gene lookup returns CDR1 MGHDK and CDR2 SYGVNS. Trimming pared 2 bases from V and 2 bases from J, leaving 8 bases between. The CDR3 loop spans 14 amino acids. CDR3 DNA sequence: TGTGCCAGCAGTGAAGTTGGCCTCACAGATACGCAGTATTTT. As protein: CASSEVGLTDTQYF.

With respect to this clone: The same CDR3 also results from other DNA sequences found in this sample. This sequence joins TRBV30 and TRBJ1-4, with D unresolved. Germline V gives CDR1 GTSNPN, CDR2 SVGIG (reference sequence). The CDR3 runs to 13 residues. Trimming pared 5 bases from V and 0 bases from J, leaving 7 bases between. DNA of the CDR3: TGTGCCTGGGCCGGGGCAACTAATGAAAAACTGTTTTTT. Protein: CAWAGATNEKLFF.

The chain links TRBV4-2 to TRBJ2-5; D gene ambiguous. CDR3 length: 14 residues. Trimming stripped 4 bases from V and 5 bases from J, with 14 bases between. Germline CDR1 and CDR2: LGHNA and YNFKEQ. CDR3 coding DNA: TGTGCCAGCAGCCGGCTCACAGTCGAGGAGACCCAGTACTTC. It codes for CASSRLTVEETQYF.

A note on this clone: At the DNA level, this CDR3 is encoded by other sequences in the same sample as well. Here the CDR3 reads CASSLARTDYGYTF. In nucleotides, the CDR3 is TGTGCCAGCAGTTTAGCCCGGACGGACTATGGCTACACCTTC. J is TRBJ1-2 and V is TRBV27; no definite D call. CDR1 is MNHEY, CDR2 SMNVEV, per germline (reference sequence). The ends were cut back, 2 bases at V and 3 bases at J, with 10 bases in the middle. The CDR3 has 14 residues.

This chain uses TRBV15 with TRBJ1-6; 7 bases are shared with TRBD1. Germline V gene data show CDR1 as LNHNV and CDR2 as YYDKDF (reference sequence). V was pared by 1 base and J by 9 bases, with 3 bases of the junction left unmatched. This CDR3 region has 14 residues. CDR3 DNA sequence: TGTGCCACCAGCAGAGTTGACAGGGTTTCACCCCTCCACTTT. It yields the protein CATSRVDRVSPLHF.

This clone has just a few counts. V gene TRBV27 combines with J gene TRBJ2-2, with D unresolved. The germline V gene has CDR1 MNHEY and CDR2 SMNVEV (reference sequence). Trimming took 6 bases from V and 6 from J, leaving 11 bases between them. The CDR3 is 13 amino acids. This CDR3 is CASRPDVAGELFF. CDR3 bases: TGTGCCAGCAGACCGGACGTCGCCGGGGAGCTGTTTTTT.

The V and J genes are TRBV9 and TRBJ2-5, with D hard to call. There are 12 residues in the CDR3. The V end was cut by 0 bases, the J end by 9 bases, with 9 bases between. Germline V CDR1 and CDR2: SGDLS, YYNGEE. The CDR3 protein is CASSVGGEAQYF. In DNA form, the CDR3 reads TGTGCCAGCAGCGTAGGTGGTGAGGCCCAGTACTTC.

The rearrangement uses TRBV28 and TRBJ2-1; 12 bases line up with TRBD2. This CDR3 is built from 16 residues. V was pared by 3 bases and J by 7 bases, with 7 bases of the junction left unmatched. Germline assignment: CDR1 MDHEN and CDR2 SYDVKM. CDR3 loop: CASSFALAGGGNEQFF. CDR3 coding DNA: TGTGCCAGCAGTTTCGCACTAGCGGGAGGAGGAAATGAGCAGTTCTTC.